The T cell receptor (beta chain) under discussion was sequenced for a study of early T cells in non-severe SARS-CoV-2 infection. Across the whole study: It was bulk RNA from unsorted whole blood that was sequenced, and the chains were unpaired.

Study findings and constraints: VDJdb matching, biased toward anti-spike CD8 responses, missed private and CD4 specificities.

This clonotype was found many times. Its antigen is not identified. Each single cDNA molecule received a unique molecular identifier. TCRdb re-called the 5' RACE reads through MiXCR, storing one row per CDR3 protein. The table shows about 48,000 distinct CDR3 sequences, with roughly 6.1% occurring only once. Germline V CDR1 and CDR2: SGHTA, FQGNSA. This CDR3 is built from 14 residues. With 5 bases removed from V and 3 bases from J, the gap between germline ends came to 14 bases. Here the sequenced sample was whole blood, taken at baseline. V is TRBV7-2 and J is TRBJ2-7; D could derive from TRBD1 or TRBD2 (5 bases each). This sequence was found in an adult who was a healthcare worker with PCR-confirmed SARS-CoV-2 infection or an uninfected control (not recorded which). CDR3 sequence reads: CASSPGAAFYEQYF. DNA of the CDR3: TGTGCCAGCAGCCCCGGGGCAGCGTTCTACGAGCAGTACTTC.